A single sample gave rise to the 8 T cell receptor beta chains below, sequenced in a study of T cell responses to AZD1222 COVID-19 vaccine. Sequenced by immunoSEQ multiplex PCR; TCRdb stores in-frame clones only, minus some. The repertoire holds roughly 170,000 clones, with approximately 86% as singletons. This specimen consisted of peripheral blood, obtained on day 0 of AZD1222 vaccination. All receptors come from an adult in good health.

Here the CDR3 reads CASSLSVGMAYEQYF. The CDR3 nucleotides read TGTGCCAGCAGCTTATCCGTTGGAATGGCCTACGAGCAGTACTTC. The chain couples TRBV7-9 to TRBJ2-7; no clear D. CDR3 length equals 15 residues. Germline V CDR1 and CDR2: SEHNR, FQNEAQ (reference sequence). Trimming stripped 2 bases from V and 2 bases from J, with 13 bases between.

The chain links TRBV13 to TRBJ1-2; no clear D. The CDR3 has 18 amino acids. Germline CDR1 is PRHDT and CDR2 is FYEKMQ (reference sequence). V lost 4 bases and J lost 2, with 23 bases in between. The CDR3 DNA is TGTGCCAGCAGCTCCCCCGCGGAGGCTTTACAACGAAACTATGGCTACACCTTC. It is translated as CASSSPAEALQRNYGYTF.

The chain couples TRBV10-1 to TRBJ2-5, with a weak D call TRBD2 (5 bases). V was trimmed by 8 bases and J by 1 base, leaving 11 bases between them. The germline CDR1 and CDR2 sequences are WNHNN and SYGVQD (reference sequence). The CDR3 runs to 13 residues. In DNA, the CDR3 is TGCGCCAGCCCCCAGAGGGTCCAAGAGACCCAGTACTTC. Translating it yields CASPQRVQETQYF.

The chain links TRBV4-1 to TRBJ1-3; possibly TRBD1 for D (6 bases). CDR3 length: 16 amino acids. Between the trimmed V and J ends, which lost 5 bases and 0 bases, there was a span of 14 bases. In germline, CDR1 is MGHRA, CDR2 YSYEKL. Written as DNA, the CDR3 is TGCGCCAGCAGCTTAAATCAGGGGAGCTCTGGAAACACCATATATTTT. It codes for CASSLNQGSSGNTIYF.

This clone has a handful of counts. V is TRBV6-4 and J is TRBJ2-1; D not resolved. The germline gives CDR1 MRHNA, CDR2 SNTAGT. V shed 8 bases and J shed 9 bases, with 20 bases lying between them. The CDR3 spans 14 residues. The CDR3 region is CASPFGLPRGEQFF. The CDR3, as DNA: TGTGCCAGCCCCTTCGGCCTCCCCCGTGGTGAGCAGTTCTTC.

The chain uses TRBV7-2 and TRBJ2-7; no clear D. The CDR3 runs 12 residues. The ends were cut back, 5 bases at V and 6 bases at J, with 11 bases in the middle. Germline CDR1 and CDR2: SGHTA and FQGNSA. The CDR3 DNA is TGTGCCAGCAGCCTCGAGTTGGGCGAGCAGTACTTC. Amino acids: CASSLELGEQYF.

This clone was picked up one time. The CDR3 DNA reads as TGTGCCAGCAGTTTACTAGATACGCAGTATTTT. It encodes CASSLLDTQYF. The genes are TRBV28 and TRBJ2-3; D not resolved. The CDR3 covers 11 residues. Trimming pared 2 bases from V and 5 bases from J, leaving 2 bases between. Germline V gives CDR1 MDHEN, CDR2 SYDVKM.

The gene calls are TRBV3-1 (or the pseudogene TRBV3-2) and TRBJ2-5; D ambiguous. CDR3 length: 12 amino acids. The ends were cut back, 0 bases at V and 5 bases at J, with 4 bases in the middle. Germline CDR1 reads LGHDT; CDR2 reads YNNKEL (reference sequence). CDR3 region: CASSQDAETQYF. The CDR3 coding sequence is TGTGCCAGCAGCCAAGATGCGGAGACCCAGTACTTC.